The rows below give T cell receptor beta chains drawn from one sample of a study of spatial heterogeneity in lung cancer. TCRdb re-called the 5' RACE reads through MiXCR, storing one row per CDR3 protein. Of some 100,000 distinct CDR3 sequences listed, approximately 8.9% are singletons. The material was PBMCs, obtained at surgery. Source of these receptors: a male donor with early-stage non-small cell lung cancer. The CDR3 runs from the conserved cysteine through the conserved F or W. A D gene is named only where the DNA matches it firmly. Clone size is given for some rows only: seen once, a few or many times, or a class if the clone is expanded.

cdr3_nt cdr3_aa v_call d_call j_call clone_size
TGCAGCGTTGAGACCCATAGCACAGATACGCAGTATTTT CSVETHSTDTQYF TRBV29-1 NA TRBJ2-3 NA
TGCAGCGTTGTCCTAGCGGGGTTAGATACGCAGTATTTT CSVVLAGLDTQYF TRBV29-1 TRBD2 TRBJ2-3 NA
TGCGCCAGCAGCTTGGACAGCTCTGGAAACACCATATATTTT CASSLDSSGNTIYF TRBV5-1 NA TRBJ1-3 NA
TGCAGTGCGGATTCAGGGGCCTACACAGATACGCAGTATTTT CSADSGAYTDTQYF TRBV20-1 NA TRBJ2-3 many
TGTGCTAGTGGTTTGGACCCAGGAAATTCACCCCTCCACTTT CASGLDPGNSPLHF TRBV12-5 NA TRBJ1-6 NA
TGTGCCAGCAGCAAAGACAGGCTCTATGGCTACACCTTC CASSKDRLYGYTF TRBV9 NA TRBJ1-2 NA
TGTGCCAGCAGTTCGGGGGTCGGGGAGCAGTACTTC CASSSGVGEQYF TRBV2 NA TRBJ2-7 many
TGTGCCAGCAGCCAAGGAGTGACGGGCTCTGGTGGCTACACCTTC CASSQGVTGSGGYTF TRBV3-1 NA TRBJ1-2 few
TGTGCCAGCAGCCAAGCTCGGGGGCAGTACTTC CASSQARGQYF TRBV14 NA TRBJ2-7 few
TGTGCCAGCAGTTTTCCCCGGGAGGGTTCCTATTTAGAGCAGTTCTTC CASSFPREGSYLEQFF TRBV28 TRBD2 TRBJ2-1 NA
TGCAGCGTCCCCAGGAGCGGGAGAGCAGATACGCAGTATTTT CSVPRSGRADTQYF TRBV29-1 TRBD2 TRBJ2-3 many
TGCGCCAGCAGCTTGGTAGGTGGGGGGCGAGAGCAGTACTTC CASSLVGGGREQYF TRBV5-1 NA TRBJ2-7 many
TGTGCCAGCAGCCAAGCAGGTCAGGTGGACATTCAGTACTTC CASSQAGQVDIQYF TRBV4-2 NA TRBJ2-4 many
TGTGCCAGCAGTTTTTTCGGGGGGGCCTACAATGAGCAGTTCTTC CASSFFGGAYNEQFF TRBV12-3/TRBV12-4 TRBD2 TRBJ2-1 NA
TGTGCCAGCAGCCAAGGAAGGGGGGCACTCGGTGATACGCAGTATTTT CASSQGRGALGDTQYF TRBV4-2 NA TRBJ2-3 few
TGTGCCAGCAGCCCCCAACAGGGGGGGACCCAGTACTTC CASSPQQGGTQYF TRBV9 TRBD1 TRBJ2-5 few
TGTGCCAGCAGTTTCCGACTAGCGGAGGACTACGAGCAGTACTTC CASSFRLAEDYEQYF TRBV28 TRBD2 TRBJ2-7 many
TGTGCCAGCTCAACTTTAGCGGGAGACCAAGAGACCCAGTACTTC CASSTLAGDQETQYF TRBV18 TRBD2 TRBJ2-5 NA